The 17 T cell receptor beta chains presented below share a single source sample, sequenced in a study of OX40 agonist ivuxolimab in advanced cancers. Produced via immunoSEQ multiplex PCR; TCRdb's table is partial and in-frame only. The data contain about 83,000 clones, 70% to 85% of them singletons. Specimen: CD4+ or CD8+ T cells sorted from blood, collected in a trial of the OX40 agonist ivuxolimab. The receptors here all came from an adult with an advanced solid tumor such as melanoma, head and neck, liver or kidney cancer.

This chain uses TRBV6-1 with TRBJ2-7; D is unclear. CDR1 and CDR2 (germline): MNHNS, SASEGT. This CDR3 spans 13 amino acids. Trimming took off 5 bases at V and 2 bases at J, with 10 bases between the two ends. CDR3 bases: TGTGCCAGCAGTAACCCCGGCCCCTACGAGCAGTACTTC. This translates into CASSNPGPYEQYF.

V gene TRBV5-5 combines with J gene TRBJ1-5; D unresolved. This CDR3 is 14 amino acids long. Germline CDR1 is SGHKS and CDR2 is YYEKEE (reference sequence). The ends were cut back, 2 bases at V and 1 base at J, with 7 bases in the middle. The CDR3 region is CASSLSGSNQPQHF. CDR3 coding DNA: TGTGCCAGCAGCTTATCCGGGAGCAATCAGCCCCAGCATTTT.

This clone occurred once. The J gene is TRBJ1-1, the V gene TRBV7-9, with D perhaps matching TRBD1 (6 bases). CDR3 length equals 14 residues. The V and J ends lost 3 bases and 5 bases respectively, with 13 bases between them. Germline lookup yields CDR1 SEHNR and CDR2 FQNEAQ (reference sequence). CDR3 coding DNA: TGTGCCAGCAGCTTGAAGGGGGGTAGAACTGAAGCTTTCTTT. Amino acids: CASSLKGGRTEAFF.

The chain carries TRBV10-2 and TRBJ1-6; 9 bases fit TRBD1. The CDR3 covers 14 residues. J gave up 6 bases and V 5 bases, and 2 bases lay outside the gene matches. CDR1 WSHSY and CDR2 SAAADI come from the germline V gene. The CDR3 here is CASSRGQGNSPLHF. In DNA, the CDR3 is TGCGCCAGCAGTAGGGGACAGGGTAATTCACCCCTCCACTTT.

This clone was counted a single time. The CDR3 DNA reads TGTGCCAGCACGAAGGGCCTAATCTACGAGCAGTACTTC. This gives the protein CASTKGLIYEQYF. The chain carries TRBV6-5 and TRBJ2-7; D remains ambiguous. V was cut by 7 bases and J by 3 bases, with 13 bases left in between. CDR1 MNHEY and CDR2 SVGAGI come from the germline V gene. The CDR3 has 13 amino acids.

This clone turned up a few times. The CDR3 DNA reads TGTGCCAGCAGCCAAGAAGATAGCAATCAGCCCCAGCATTTT. Translated: CASSQEDSNQPQHF. V gene TRBV4-2 combines with J gene TRBJ1-5; D not resolved. Germline V lookup: CDR1 LGHNA, CDR2 YNFKEQ. The CDR3 sequence is 14 residues long. The ends were cut back, 0 bases at V and 0 bases at J, with 3 bases in the middle.

The V call is TRBV2, the J call TRBJ2-2; 9 bases line up with TRBD1. Germline CDR1 reads SNHLY; CDR2 reads FYNNEI. The CDR3 contains 14 residues. With 8 bases clipped from V and 3 bases from J, the junction kept 4 bases outside the gene matches. The chain's CDR3 is CASEGQGYTGELFF. The DNA of the CDR3 is TGTGCCAGCGAGGGACAGGGCTACACCGGGGAGCTGTTTTTT.

This rearrangement joins TRBV11-3 to TRBJ1-1; a weak D match, TRBD1 (5 bases). V was trimmed by 8 bases and J by 0 bases, leaving 13 bases between them. The CDR3 covers 14 residues. CDR1 SGHNT and CDR2 YENEEA come from the germline V gene. CDR3 amino acids: CASGSRGLNTEAFF. CDR3 DNA sequence: TGTGCCAGCGGCTCGCGGGGGTTGAACACTGAAGCTTTCTTT.

The chain is built from TRBV7-9 and TRBJ1-5; D is unresolved. The CDR3 contains 12 residues. Trimming removed 1 base from V and 5 bases from J, with 3 bases in between. Germline V gives CDR1 SEHNR, CDR2 FQNEAQ (reference sequence). The CDR3 reads CASSLGDQPQHF. The CDR3 DNA is TGTGCCAGCAGCTTAGGGGATCAGCCCCAGCATTTT.

This clone was counted once. The gene calls are TRBV19 and TRBJ2-7; D call uncertain. CDR1 and CDR2 (germline): LNHDA, SQIVND (reference sequence). The V gene lost 0 bases and the J gene lost 1 base, with 10 bases spanning the gap. CDR3 length: 15 residues. CDR3 coding DNA: TGTGCCAGTAGTATAGAAGGCCTCCCTTCCTACGAGCAGTACTTC. Translating gives CASSIEGLPSYEQYF.

The CDR3 DNA sequence: TGTGCCAGCAGCCGCGGGGCTGGGGGACTCGCTCGGCGCACAGATACGCAGTATTTT. Protein sequence: CASSRGAGGLARRTDTQYF. The rearrangement joins TRBV14 to TRBJ2-3; D is possibly TRBD2 (6 bases). Trimming left V 4 bases short and J 1 base short, with 24 bases between. Germline V gives CDR1 SGHDN, CDR2 FVKESK. The CDR3 is 19 amino acids.

The chain combines TRBV19 with TRBJ2-3, with D perhaps matching TRBD2 (6 bases). The germline V gene has CDR1 LNHDA and CDR2 SQIVND (reference sequence). The CDR3 consists of 14 residues. V shed 4 bases and J shed 10 bases, with 18 bases lying between them. The CDR3 DNA is TGTGCCAGTAGTAGAGACGGACCTCGGAGGGCGCAGTATTTT. This translates into CASSRDGPRRAQYF.

The V gene is TRBV9, the J gene TRBJ1-6; D is unresolved. Germline values: CDR1 SGDLS, CDR2 YYNGEE. CDR3 length: 16 amino acids. The V end lost 4 bases, the J end lost 1 base, and 12 bases lay between the germline ends. The CDR3 protein is CASSPRDKSYNSPLHF. The CDR3 nucleotides read TGTGCCAGCAGCCCCAGAGACAAGTCCTATAATTCACCCCTCCACTTT.

The rearrangement joins TRBV6-1 to TRBJ2-5; D is unclear. CDR3 length: 15 residues. In germline, CDR1 is MNHNS, CDR2 SASEGT. Trimming left V 4 bases short and J 5 bases short, with 17 bases between. This chain's CDR3 is CASSGRVVNGETQYF. The CDR3, as DNA: TGTGCCAGCAGTGGTCGCGTGGTAAATGGGGAGACCCAGTACTTC.

The chain has TRBV29-1 and TRBJ2-3; TRBD1 might be the D (5 bases). Germline CDR1 and CDR2: SQVTM and ANQGSEA. Trimming shortened V by 4 bases and J by 5 bases, and 13 bases separated the two germline ends. This CDR3 is built from 13 residues. CDR3 protein: CSVGRREKDTQYF. In DNA, the CDR3 is TGCAGCGTTGGGCGCAGGGAAAAAGATACGCAGTATTTT.

V and J are TRBV9 and TRBJ2-1; 14 nucleotides line up with TRBD2. Losses at the gene ends were 3 bases for V and 10 bases for J; bases not matched to a gene: 3. CDR1 and CDR2 (germline): SGDLS, YYNGEE. CDR3 length equals 14 residues. The CDR3 here is CASSAGLAGGEQFF. CDR3 coding DNA: TGTGCCAGCAGCGCCGGACTAGCGGGGGGAGAGCAGTTCTTC.

V gene TRBV27 combines with J gene TRBJ2-2, with 8 bases lining up with TRBD1. There are 15 residues in the CDR3. Germline loops: CDR1 MNHEY, CDR2 SMNVEV (reference sequence). After removal of 2 bases from V and 4 bases from J, the junction contained 3 bases not matched to a gene. The CDR3 here is CASSLTTGGTGELFF. CDR3 nucleotide sequence: TGTGCCAGCAGTTTAACCACAGGGGGCACCGGGGAGCTGTTTTTT.